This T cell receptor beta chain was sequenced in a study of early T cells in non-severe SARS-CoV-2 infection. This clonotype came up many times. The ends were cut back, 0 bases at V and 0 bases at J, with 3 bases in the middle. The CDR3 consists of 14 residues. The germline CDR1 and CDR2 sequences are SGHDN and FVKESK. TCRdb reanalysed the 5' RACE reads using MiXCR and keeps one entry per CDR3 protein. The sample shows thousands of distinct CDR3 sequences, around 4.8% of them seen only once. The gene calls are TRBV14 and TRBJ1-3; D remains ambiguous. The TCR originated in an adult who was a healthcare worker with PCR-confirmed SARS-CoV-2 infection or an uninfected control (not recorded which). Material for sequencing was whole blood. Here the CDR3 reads CASSQDPSGNTIYF. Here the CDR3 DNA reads TGTGCCAGCAGCCAAGACCCCTCTGGAAACACCATATATTTT. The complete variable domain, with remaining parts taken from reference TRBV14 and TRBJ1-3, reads EAGVTQFPSHSVIEKGQTVTLRCDPISGHDNLYWYRRVMGKEIKFLLHFVKESKQDESGMPNNRFLAERTGGTYSTLKVQPAELEDSGVYFCASSQDPSGNTIYFGEGSWLTVV.